This TCR beta chain is from a study of cytomegalovirus exposure and HLA in healthy donors. General study points: Most of the TCR beta V segments (in an earlier analysis) were productive either about 87% or about 30% of the time. With later analysis, a missense DCLRE1C variant became linked to TCR beta V- and J-gene trimming. Serostatus for CMV was the only available immune exposure information.

The PCR was carried out with 60 Vbeta primers and 13 Jbeta primers. The method was immunoSEQ multiplex PCR; TCRdb's version includes in-frame clones alone and lacks a portion of them. The listing contains about 84,000 clones. Details on this clone: The antigen is undetermined.

Germline lookup yields CDR1 SGHVS and CDR2 FNYEAQ. The CDR3 is 15 residues long. Deletions cut 5 bases from V and 7 bases from J, with 15 bases between. The chain is built from TRBV7-6 and TRBJ1-6; TRBD1 might be the D (5 bases). Sequencing was performed on PBMCs. The receptor was isolated from a man between 50 and 59 years old in good health and CMV-seronegative. CDR3 sequence (DNA): TGTGCCAGCAGCCCCGGGAGGAGGGGCAATTCACCCCTCCACTTT. It yields the protein CASSPGRRGNSPLHF.